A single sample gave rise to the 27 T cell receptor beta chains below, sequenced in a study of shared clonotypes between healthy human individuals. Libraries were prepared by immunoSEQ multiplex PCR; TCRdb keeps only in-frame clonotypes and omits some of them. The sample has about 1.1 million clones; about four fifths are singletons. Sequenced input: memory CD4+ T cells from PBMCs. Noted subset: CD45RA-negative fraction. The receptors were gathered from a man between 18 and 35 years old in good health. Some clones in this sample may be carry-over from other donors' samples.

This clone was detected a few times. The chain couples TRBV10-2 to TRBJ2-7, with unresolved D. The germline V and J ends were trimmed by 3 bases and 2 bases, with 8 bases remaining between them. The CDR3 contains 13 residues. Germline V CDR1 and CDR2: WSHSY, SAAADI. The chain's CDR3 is CASSDGATYEQYF. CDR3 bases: TGCGCCAGCAGTGATGGCGCGACCTACGAGCAGTACTTC.

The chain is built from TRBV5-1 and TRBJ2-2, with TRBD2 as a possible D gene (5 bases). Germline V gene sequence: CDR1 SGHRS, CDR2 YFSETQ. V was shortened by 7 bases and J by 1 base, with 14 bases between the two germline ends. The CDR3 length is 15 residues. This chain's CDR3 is CASSRDGMNTGELFF. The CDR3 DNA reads TGCGCCAGCTCGCGAGACGGGATGAACACCGGGGAGCTGTTTTTT.

CDR3 nucleotide sequence: TGTGCCGCCTATGGGCAGCGGGAGATTTCCTACGAGCAGTACTTC. Residues: CAAYGQREISYEQYF. The genes are TRBV6-4 and TRBJ2-7; 8 bases match TRBD2. Germline values: CDR1 MRHNA, CDR2 SNTAGT. Germline trimming cut 11 bases from V and 1 base from J; bases unmatched to any gene: 13. The CDR3 is 15 amino acids.

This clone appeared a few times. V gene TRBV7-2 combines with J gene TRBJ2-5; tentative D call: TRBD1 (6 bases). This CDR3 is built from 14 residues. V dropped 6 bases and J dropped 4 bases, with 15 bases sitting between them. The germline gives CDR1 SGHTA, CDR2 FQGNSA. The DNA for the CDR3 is TGTGCCAGCAGTCCACCCTCCAGGGGAGAGACCCAGTACTTC. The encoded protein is CASSPPSRGETQYF.

CDR3 sequence: CASSLLGPGGTDEQFF. In DNA form, the CDR3 reads TGTGCCAGCAGCTTACTTGGGCCGGGAGGGACCGATGAGCAGTTCTTC. The J gene is TRBJ2-1, the V gene TRBV7-6; 8 nucleotides line up with TRBD2. CDR1 is SGHVS and CDR2 is FNYEAQ in the germline V gene. The CDR3 extends over 16 amino acids. Trimming cost V 2 bases and J 8 bases; bases outside gene matches: 11. The full variable domain, rest sourced from reference TRBV7-6 and TRBJ2-1, is GAGVSQSPRYKVTKRGQDVALRCDPISGHVSLYWYRQALGQGPEFLTYFNYEAQQDKSGLPNDRFSAERPEGSISTLTIQRTEQRDSAMYRCASSLLGPGGTDEQFFGPGTRLTVL.

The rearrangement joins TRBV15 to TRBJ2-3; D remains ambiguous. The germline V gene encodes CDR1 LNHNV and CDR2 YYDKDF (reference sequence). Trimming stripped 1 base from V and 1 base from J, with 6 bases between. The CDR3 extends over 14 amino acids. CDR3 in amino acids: CATSRGSGTDTQYF. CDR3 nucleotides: TGTGCCACCAGCAGAGGGAGTGGCACAGATACGCAGTATTTT.

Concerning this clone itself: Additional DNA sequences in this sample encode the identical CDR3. The CDR3 here is CASSFRLAGSTDTQYF. DNA for the CDR3: TGTGCCAGCAGTTTCAGACTAGCGGGTAGCACAGATACGCAGTATTTT. This chain joins TRBV6-6 and TRBJ2-3, with TRBD2 matching 10 bases. The CDR3 is 16 amino acids. Germline V gives CDR1 MNHNY, CDR2 SVGAGI (reference sequence). The J segment lost 0 bases and the V segment lost 4 bases, leaving 4 bases of the junction unmatched.

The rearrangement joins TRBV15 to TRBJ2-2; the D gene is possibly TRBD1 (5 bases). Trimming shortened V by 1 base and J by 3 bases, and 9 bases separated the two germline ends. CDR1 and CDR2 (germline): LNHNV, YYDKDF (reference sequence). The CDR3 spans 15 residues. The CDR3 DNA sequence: TGTGCCACCAGCAGAGGACAGCTAGACACCGGGGAGCTGTTTTTT. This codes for CATSRGQLDTGELFF.

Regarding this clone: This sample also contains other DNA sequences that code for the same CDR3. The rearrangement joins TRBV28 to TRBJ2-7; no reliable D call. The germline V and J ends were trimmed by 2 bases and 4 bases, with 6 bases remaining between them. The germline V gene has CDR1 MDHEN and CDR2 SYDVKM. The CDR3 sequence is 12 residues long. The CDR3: CASSLMGYEQYF. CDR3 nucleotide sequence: TGTGCCAGCAGTTTAATGGGTTACGAGCAGTACTTC. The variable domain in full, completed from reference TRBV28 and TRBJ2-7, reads DVKVTQSSRYLVKRTGEKVFLECVQDMDHENMFWYRQDPGLGLRLIYFSYDVKMKEKGDIPEGYSVSREKKERFSLILESASTNQTSMYLCASSLMGYEQYFGPGTRLTVT.

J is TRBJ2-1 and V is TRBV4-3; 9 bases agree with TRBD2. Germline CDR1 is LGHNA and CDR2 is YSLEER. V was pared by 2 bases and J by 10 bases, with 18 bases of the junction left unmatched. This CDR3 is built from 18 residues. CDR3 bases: TGCGCCAGCAGCCAAAGGAGGGGCAATTTCGCGGGAGGGGGCGAGCAGTTCTTC. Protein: CASSQRRGNFAGGGEQFF.

For the CDR3, the DNA is TGTGCCTGGAGTGCCCGGGACAGGGAGGGGCAGCCCCAGCATTTT. Translation gives CAWSARDREGQPQHF. The rearrangement joins TRBV30 to TRBJ1-5, with 9 bases that match TRBD1. Germline trimming cut 1 base from V and 7 bases from J; bases unmatched to any gene: 8. Per the germline V gene, CDR1 is GTSNPN and CDR2 is SVGIG (reference sequence). The CDR3 consists of 15 residues. Together with reference TRBV30 and TRBJ1-5, the CDR3 gives the full variable domain: SQTIHQWPATLVQPVGSPLSLECTVEGTSNPNLYWYRQAAGRGLQLLFYSVGIGQISSEVPQNLSASRPQDRQFILSSKKLLLSDSGFYLCAWSARDREGQPQHFGDGTRLSIL.

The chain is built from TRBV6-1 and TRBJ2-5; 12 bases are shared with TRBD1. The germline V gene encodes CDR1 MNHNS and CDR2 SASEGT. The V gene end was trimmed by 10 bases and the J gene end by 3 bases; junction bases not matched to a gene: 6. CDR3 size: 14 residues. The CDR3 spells CANSGTGGEETQYF. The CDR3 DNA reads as TGTGCCAACTCCGGGACAGGGGGCGAAGAGACCCAGTACTTC.

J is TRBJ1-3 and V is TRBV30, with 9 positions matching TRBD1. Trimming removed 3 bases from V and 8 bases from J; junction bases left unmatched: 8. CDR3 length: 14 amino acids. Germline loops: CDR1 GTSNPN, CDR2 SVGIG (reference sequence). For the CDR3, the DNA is TGTGCCTGGAGAGCAACAGGGGGCCGGCACACCATATATTTT. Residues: CAWRATGGRHTIYF.

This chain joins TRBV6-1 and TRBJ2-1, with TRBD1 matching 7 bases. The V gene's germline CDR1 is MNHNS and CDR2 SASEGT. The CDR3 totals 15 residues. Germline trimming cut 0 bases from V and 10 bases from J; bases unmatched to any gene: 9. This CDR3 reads CASSEAGQGVSEQFF. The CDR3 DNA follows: TGTGCCAGCAGTGAAGCCGGCCAGGGGGTAAGCGAGCAGTTCTTC.

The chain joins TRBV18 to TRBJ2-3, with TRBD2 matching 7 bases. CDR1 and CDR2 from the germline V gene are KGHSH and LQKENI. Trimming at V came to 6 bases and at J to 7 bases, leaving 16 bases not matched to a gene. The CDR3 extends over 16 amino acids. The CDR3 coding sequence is TGTGCCAGCTCGCAGTACCTAGCGGATGTTACAAATACGCAGTATTTT. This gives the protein CASSQYLADVTNTQYF. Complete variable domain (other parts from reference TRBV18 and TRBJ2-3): NAGVMQNPRHLVRRRGQEARLRCSPMKGHSHVYWYRQLPEEGLKFMVYLQKENIIDESGMPKERFSAEFPKEGPSILRIQQVVRGDSAAYFCASSQYLADVTNTQYFGPGTRLTVL.

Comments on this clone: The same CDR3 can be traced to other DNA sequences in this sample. The DNA for the CDR3 is TGTGCCAGCAGTTTAAGACAGGGCTATCTAGGCTACACCTTC. Residues: CASSLRQGYLGYTF. This chain joins TRBV28 and TRBJ1-2; 7 positions agree with TRBD1. The CDR3 runs 14 residues. Germline V lookup: CDR1 MDHEN, CDR2 SYDVKM. J lost 8 bases, V lost 2 bases, and 8 bases had no gene match.

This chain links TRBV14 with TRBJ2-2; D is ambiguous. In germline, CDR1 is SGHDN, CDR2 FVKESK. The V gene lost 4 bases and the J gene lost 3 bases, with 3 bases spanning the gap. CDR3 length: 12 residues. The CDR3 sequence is CASSRHTGELFF. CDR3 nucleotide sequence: TGTGCCAGCAGCCGCCACACCGGGGAGCTGTTTTTT.

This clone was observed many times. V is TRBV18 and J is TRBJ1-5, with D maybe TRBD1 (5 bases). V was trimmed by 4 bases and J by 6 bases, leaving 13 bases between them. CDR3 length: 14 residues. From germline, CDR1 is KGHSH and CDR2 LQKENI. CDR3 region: CASSLGVGGQPQHF. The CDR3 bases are TGTGCCAGCTCACTGGGGGTCGGGGGTCAGCCCCAGCATTTT.

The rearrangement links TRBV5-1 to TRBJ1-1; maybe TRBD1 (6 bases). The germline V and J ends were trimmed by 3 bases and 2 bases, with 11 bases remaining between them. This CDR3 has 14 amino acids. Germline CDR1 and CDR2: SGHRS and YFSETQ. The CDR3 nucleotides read TGCGCCAGCAGCTCTACAGGGTCCAACACTGAAGCTTTCTTT. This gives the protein CASSSTGSNTEAFF. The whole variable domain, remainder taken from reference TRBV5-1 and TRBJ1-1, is KAGVTQTPRYLIKTRGQQVTLSCSPISGHRSVSWYQQTPGQGLQFLFEYFSETQRNKGNFPGRFSGRQFSNSRSEMNVSTLELGDSALYLCASSSTGSNTEAFFGQGTRLTVV.

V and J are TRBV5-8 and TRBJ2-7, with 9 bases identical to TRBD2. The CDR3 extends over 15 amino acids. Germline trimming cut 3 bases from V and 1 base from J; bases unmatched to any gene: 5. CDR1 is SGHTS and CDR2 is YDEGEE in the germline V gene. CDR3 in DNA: TGTGCCAGCAGCTCCTTAGCGGGAGTGTCCTACGAGCAGTACTTC. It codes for CASSSLAGVSYEQYF.

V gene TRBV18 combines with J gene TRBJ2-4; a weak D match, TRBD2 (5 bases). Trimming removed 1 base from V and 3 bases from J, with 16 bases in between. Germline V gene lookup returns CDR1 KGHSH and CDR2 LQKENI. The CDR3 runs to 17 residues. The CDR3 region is CASSPQTGSGGKNIQYF. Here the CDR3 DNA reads TGTGCCAGCTCACCACAAACGGGATCGGGTGGCAAAAACATTCAGTACTTC.

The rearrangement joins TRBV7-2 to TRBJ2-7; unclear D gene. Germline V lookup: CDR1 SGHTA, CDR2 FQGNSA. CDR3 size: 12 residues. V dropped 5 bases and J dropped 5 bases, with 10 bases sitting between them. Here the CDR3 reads CASSPSGDEQYF. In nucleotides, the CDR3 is TGTGCCAGCAGCCCCTCGGGCGACGAGCAGTACTTC.

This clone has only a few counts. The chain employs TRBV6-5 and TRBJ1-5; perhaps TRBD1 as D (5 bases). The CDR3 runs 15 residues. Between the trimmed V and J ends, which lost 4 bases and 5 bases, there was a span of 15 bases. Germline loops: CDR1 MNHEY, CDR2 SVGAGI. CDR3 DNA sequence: TGTGCCAGCAGTTCCCAGGGACTGGATTATCAGCCCCAGCATTTT. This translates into CASSSQGLDYQPQHF.

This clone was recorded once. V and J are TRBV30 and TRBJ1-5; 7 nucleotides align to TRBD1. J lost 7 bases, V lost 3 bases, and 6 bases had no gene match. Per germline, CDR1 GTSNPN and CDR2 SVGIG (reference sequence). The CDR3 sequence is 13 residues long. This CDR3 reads CAWRTGSGQPQHF. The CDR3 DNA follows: TGTGCCTGGAGGACAGGGTCAGGCCAGCCCCAGCATTTT.

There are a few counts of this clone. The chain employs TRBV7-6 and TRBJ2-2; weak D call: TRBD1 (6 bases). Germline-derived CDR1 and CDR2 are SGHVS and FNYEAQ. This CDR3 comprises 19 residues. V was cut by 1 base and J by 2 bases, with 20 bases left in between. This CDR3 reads CASSLGLLRGIRNTGELFF. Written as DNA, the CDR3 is TGTGCCAGCAGCTTAGGTCTTCTCAGGGGAATACGAAACACCGGGGAGCTGTTTTTT.

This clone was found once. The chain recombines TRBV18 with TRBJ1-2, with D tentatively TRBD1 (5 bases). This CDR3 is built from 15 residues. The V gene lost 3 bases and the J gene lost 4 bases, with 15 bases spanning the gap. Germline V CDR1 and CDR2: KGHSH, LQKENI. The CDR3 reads CASSPPGRGFYGYTF. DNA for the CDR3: TGTGCCAGCTCACCCCCGGGACGGGGCTTCTATGGCTACACCTTC.

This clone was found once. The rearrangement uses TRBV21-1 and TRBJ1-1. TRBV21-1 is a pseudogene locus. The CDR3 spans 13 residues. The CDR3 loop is CASSTGGGPEAFF. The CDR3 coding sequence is TGTGCCAGCTCCACGGGAGGGGGGCCTGAAGCTTTCTTT.